This TCR beta chain was identified during a study of patients and donors after allogeneic stem cell transplantation. TCRdb analysed the RT-PCR reads with MiXCR anew, one entry per CDR3 protein. The sample holds 150,000 to 200,000 distinct CDR3 sequences, approximately 22% seen once. The receptor was isolated from a human donor who was either an allogeneic HSCT recipient or a stem cell or donor lymphocyte infusion donor (not recorded which). It is not recorded whose cells these are; they may come from a transplant donor. Sequenced: blood, either unsorted or a sorted T cell fraction (not recorded which).

The CDR3 reads CASFPGQASYEQYF. In DNA, the CDR3 is TGTGCCAGCTTCCCAGGACAGGCCTCCTACGAGCAGTACTTC. The V call is TRBV6-1, the J call TRBJ2-7, with TRBD1 identical over 7 bases. Germline trimming cut 8 bases from V and 0 bases from J; bases unmatched to any gene: 7. Germline V CDR1 and CDR2: MNHNS, SASEGT. The length of the CDR3 is 14 residues.